The entry below describes one T cell receptor (beta chain). Its target is unknown. There are 13 residues in the CDR3. With 3 bases removed from V and 2 bases from J, the gap between germline ends came to 8 bases. The germline gives CDR1 KGHSH, CDR2 LQKENI. Once RNA had been extracted, it was reverse transcribed into cDNA to act as the sequencing template. TCRdb keeps only in-frame clones here, not all; method: immunoSEQ multiplex PCR. This sample has roughly 200,000 clones, with roughly 56% found just once. This entry comes from a study of CD8+ T cells in alopecia areata. Study-wide findings and caveats: Mice showed TCR sharing more clearly than patients did, possibly owing to HLA. Alphabeta T cells residing in normal skin are also sequenced in scalp samples.

The sequenced sample consisted of CD8+ T cells sorted from blood. This clonotype was sampled from a human donor in good health. The rearrangement links TRBV18 to TRBJ2-7; D might be TRBD1 or TRBD2, each matching 5 bases. CDR3 DNA: TGTGCCAGCTCACCGGGACCCCCCTACGAGCAGTACTTC. Translating gives CASSPGPPYEQYF. Full variable domain (remainder filled in from reference TRBV18 and TRBJ2-7): NAGVMQNPRHLVRRRGQEARLRCSPMKGHSHVYWYRQLPEEGLKFMVYLQKENIIDESGMPKERFSAEFPKEGPSILRIQQVVRGDSAAYFCASSPGPPYEQYFGPGTRLTVT.